A selection of T cell receptor beta chains follows, all from one sample in a study of radiotherapy plus CTLA-4 blockade in lung cancer. Only in-frame clones appear in the TCRdb table, and some are missing; sequencing was by immunoSEQ multiplex PCR. The sample lists some 37,000 clones, 55% to 75% seen once, with 11% in the top ten. Sample: peripheral blood, taken from a patient treated with radiotherapy plus ipilimumab. The receptors here all came from a human donor with non-small cell lung cancer who had stable disease on radiotherapy plus ipilimumab. Each CDR3 is given with its conserved first and last residue. A D gene is named only where the DNA matches it firmly. Rows may omit the clone size; those that give it use once, few, many or a size class.

V gene	J gene	D gene	clone size	CDR3 DNA	CDR3 protein
TRBV7-9	TRBJ1-1	NA	few	TGTGCCAGCAGCACAACAGGAAATGAAGCTTTCTTT	CASSTTGNEAFF
TRBV2	TRBJ1-2	NA	NA	TGTGCCAGCAGCACGGACAGAACTAACTATGGCTACACCTTC	CASSTDRTNYGYTF
TRBV10-3	TRBJ1-6	TRBD1	few	TGTGCCATCACCAGGGGGGATCTTAATTCACCCCTCCACTTT	CAITRGDLNSPLHF
TRBV7-6	TRBJ2-2	NA	once	TGTGCCAGCAGCCGACAGGTTATTGAGAACACCGGGGAGCTGTTTTTT	CASSRQVIENTGELFF
TRBV13	TRBJ1-1	NA	NA	TGTGCCAGCAGCGAGTTCACGGTGAACACTGAAGCTTTCTTT	CASSEFTVNTEAFF
TRBV11-2	TRBJ1-2	NA	few	TGTGCCAGCAGCTTAGATTTCAGTTATGGCTACACCTTC	CASSLDFSYGYTF
TRBV14	TRBJ1-3	NA	NA	TGTGCCAGCAGCCCCACAAGAAACACCATATATTTT	CASSPTRNTIYF
TRBV29-1	TRBJ2-4	TRBD1	NA	TGCAGCGCCAAACAGGGGGCGGCGGCCAAAAACATTCAGTACTTC	CSAKQGAAAKNIQYF
TRBV9	TRBJ1-6	TRBD1	NA	TGTGCCAGCAGCGCGACAGGGGGAAATTCACCCCTCCACTTT	CASSATGGNSPLHF
TRBV2	TRBJ1-2	NA	NA	TGTGCCAGCAGTTACCTAGAGGTCAGCTATGGCTACACCTTC	CASSYLEVSYGYTF
TRBV30	TRBJ2-1	NA	NA	TGTGCCTGGAGCGGACAGATCTCCTACAATGAGCAGTTCTTC	CAWSGQISYNEQFF
TRBV7-9	TRBJ1-4	TRBD1	NA	TGTGCCAGCAGCCGAGGACAGGGGAGTTTAGGTGAAAAACTGTTTTTT	CASSRGQGSLGEKLFF
TRBV30	TRBJ2-7	NA	NA	TGTGCCTGGAGTCCGGGGTCAGACTACGAGCAGTACTTC	CAWSPGSDYEQYF
TRBV11-3	TRBJ2-3	TRBD1	few	TGTGCCAGCAGCTTAGGGGGACAGGGGGCAACAGATACGCAGTATTTT	CASSLGGQGATDTQYF
TRBV7-9	TRBJ1-2	NA	few	TGTGCCAGCAGCTCCCCAGGGGCGTTTTGGGGCTACACCTTC	CASSSPGAFWGYTF
TRBV7-8	TRBJ2-6	NA	NA	TGTGCCAGCAGCTTAGACAGCTCTGGGGCCAACGTCCTGACTTTC	CASSLDSSGANVLTF
TRBV5-1	TRBJ1-4	NA	once	TGCGCCAGCAGCACTGGGGGAGGTGAAAAACTGTTTTTT	CASSTGGGEKLFF
TRBV5-1	TRBJ2-1	NA	NA	TGCGCCAGCAGCTTGGTTGCGGGGGCCAGGGAGCAGTTCTTC	CASSLVAGAREQFF
TRBV30	TRBJ1-6	NA	many	TGTGCCTGGAGTGTACCGTGGGAGGACAGCGGGGATTCACCCCTCCACTTT	CAWSVPWEDSGDSPLHF
TRBV28	TRBJ1-5	TRBD1	NA	TGTGCCAGCAGTTCGCCAGCCAGGGGGCGCGGGGTGATGCAGCCCCAGCATTTT	CASSSPARGRGVMQPQHF
TRBV5-8	TRBJ1-2	NA	few	TGCGCCAGCAGCCAAGACATCAGGCCCCCTACTTATGGCTACACCTTC	CASSQDIRPPTYGYTF
TRBV18	TRBJ2-7	NA	NA	TGTGCCAGCTCCCCGACAGACGGCTACGAGCAGTACTTC	CASSPTDGYEQYF
TRBV5-1	TRBJ1-6	NA	once	TGCGCCAGCAGCCGGGCCCCCGGGGAGGGTGAAAATTCACCCCTCCACTTT	CASSRAPGEGENSPLHF
TRBV18	TRBJ2-7	NA	NA	TGTGCCAGCTCCCCGGGGGTCTCGACCTACGAGCAGTACTTC	CASSPGVSTYEQYF
TRBV30	TRBJ2-2	NA	once	TGTGCCTGGAGTGTACACAACACCGGGGAGCTGTTTTTT	CAWSVHNTGELFF
TRBV7-3	TRBJ2-1	NA	NA	TGTGCCAGCAGCTTAACCTCCCCTAACAATGAGCAGTTCTTC	CASSLTSPNNEQFF
TRBV7-8	TRBJ1-1	NA	NA	TGTGCCAGCAGCGCCAGGGGCCCGAACACTGAAGCTTTCTTT	CASSARGPNTEAFF
TRBV5-4	TRBJ2-5	NA	NA	TGTGCCAGCAGCCCCGGAGGGCAAGAGACCCAGTACTTC	CASSPGGQETQYF
TRBV6-1	TRBJ2-7	NA	NA	TGTGCCAGCAGTGAAGGAAGGACAGAGTACTTC	CASSEGRTEYF